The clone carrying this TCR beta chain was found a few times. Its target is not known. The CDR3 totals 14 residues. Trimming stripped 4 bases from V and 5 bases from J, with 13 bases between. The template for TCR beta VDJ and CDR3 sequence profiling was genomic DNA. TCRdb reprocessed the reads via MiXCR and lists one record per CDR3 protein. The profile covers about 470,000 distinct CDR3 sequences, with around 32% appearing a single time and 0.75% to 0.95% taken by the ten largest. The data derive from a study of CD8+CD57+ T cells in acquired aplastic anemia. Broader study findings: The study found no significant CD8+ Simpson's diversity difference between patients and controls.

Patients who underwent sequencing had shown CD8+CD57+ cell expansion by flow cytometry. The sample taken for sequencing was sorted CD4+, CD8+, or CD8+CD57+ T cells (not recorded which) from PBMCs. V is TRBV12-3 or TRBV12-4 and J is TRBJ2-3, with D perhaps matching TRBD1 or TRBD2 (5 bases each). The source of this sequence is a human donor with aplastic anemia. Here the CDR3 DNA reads TGTGCCAGCAGTTGGACCGCTGGGGGAGATACGCAGTATTTT. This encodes CASSWTAGGDTQYF.